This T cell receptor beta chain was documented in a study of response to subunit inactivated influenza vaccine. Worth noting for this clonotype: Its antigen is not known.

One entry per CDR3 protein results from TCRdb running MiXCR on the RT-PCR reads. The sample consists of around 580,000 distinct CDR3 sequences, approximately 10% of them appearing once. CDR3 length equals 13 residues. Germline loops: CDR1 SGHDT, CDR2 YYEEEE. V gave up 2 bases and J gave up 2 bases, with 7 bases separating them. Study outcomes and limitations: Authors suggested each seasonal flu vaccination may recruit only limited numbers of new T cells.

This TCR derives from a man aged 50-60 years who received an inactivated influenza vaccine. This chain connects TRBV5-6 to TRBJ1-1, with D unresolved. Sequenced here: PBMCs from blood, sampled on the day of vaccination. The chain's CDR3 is CASSFDGNTEAFF. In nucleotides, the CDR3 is TGTGCCAGCAGCTTTGACGGAAACACTGAAGCTTTCTTT.